This is a list of T cell receptor beta chains from one sample in a study of T cell responses to AZD1222 COVID-19 vaccine. Clones were sequenced by immunoSEQ multiplex PCR, and TCRdb holds only the in-frame ones, with some missing. The data contain tens of thousands of clones, over 75% of them singletons. This material consisted of peripheral blood, taken 28 days after the second AZD1222 dose. The source is an adult who received the AZD1222 COVID-19 vaccine. CDR3s include the opening cysteine and the closing phenylalanine or tryptophan. Each record gives: J gene, clone size, D gene, V gene, CDR3 DNA, CDR3 protein. The D gene is left open where the match is weak. The listing skips clone size in some rows; elsewhere it reads once, few, many or a size class.

J: TRBJ1-2
size: once
D: TRBD1
V: TRBV5-1
DNA: TGCGCCAGCAGCTTGGGTGACAGGGTTGGCTATGGCTACACCTTC
CDR3: CASSLGDRVGYGYTF

J: TRBJ2-2
size: NA
D: TRBD1
V: TRBV28
DNA: TGTGCCAGCAGTTTGGGACAGGGGACCGGGGAGCTGTTTTTT
CDR3: CASSLGQGTGELFF

J: TRBJ1-1
size: NA
D: NA
V: TRBV5-1
DNA: TGCGCCAGCAGCTTAAGATCGAACACTGAAGCTTTCTTT
CDR3: CASSLRSNTEAFF

J: TRBJ1-5
size: NA
D: TRBD1
V: TRBV4-2
DNA: TGTGCCAGCAGCCAACAAGACAGGGCTACTCAGCCCCAGCATTTT
CDR3: CASSQQDRATQPQHF

J: TRBJ1-2
size: NA
D: TRBD1
V: TRBV24-1
DNA: TGTGCCACCAGTGATAATGGACAGGGACGCTATGGCTACACCTTC
CDR3: CATSDNGQGRYGYTF

J: TRBJ1-6
size: NA
D: NA
V: TRBV18
DNA: TGTGCCAGCTCACCGGATTCTCTCGATTCACCCCTCCACTTT
CDR3: CASSPDSLDSPLHF

J: TRBJ2-5
size: NA
D: TRBD2
V: TRBV11-2
DNA: TGTGCCAGCAGCTTGCTACTAGCGGTTCCCCGAGAGACCCAGTACTTC
CDR3: CASSLLLAVPRETQYF

J: TRBJ1-1
size: NA
D: NA
V: TRBV7-9
DNA: TGTGCCAGCAGCTTAGCTACTCGAGAAGCTTTCTTT
CDR3: CASSLATREAFF

J: TRBJ1-1
size: NA
D: NA
V: TRBV11-2
DNA: TGTGCCAGCAGCCTCGTGATGCGGCTTTTGAACACTGAAGCTTTCTTT
CDR3: CASSLVMRLLNTEAFF

J: TRBJ2-7
size: NA
D: NA
V: TRBV5-1
DNA: TGCGCCAGCAGCGCGCCGGACGCCTCCTACGAGCAGTACTTC
CDR3: CASSAPDASYEQYF

J: TRBJ1-2
size: NA
D: NA
V: TRBV5-1
DNA: TGCGCCAGCGGTCCGGGACGGAACTATGGCTACACCTTC
CDR3: CASGPGRNYGYTF

J: TRBJ1-2
size: NA
D: NA
V: TRBV19
DNA: TGTGCCAGTAGCGCCGCAACGGGGACACTATTTTCCTATGGCTACACCTTC
CDR3: CASSAATGTLFSYGYTF

J: TRBJ2-3
size: NA
D: NA
V: TRBV5-1
DNA: TGCGCCAGCAGCTTAAATCAGGTCTTGGATACGCAGTATTTT
CDR3: CASSLNQVLDTQYF

J: TRBJ1-2
size: NA
D: TRBD1
V: TRBV12-3/TRBV12-4
DNA: TGTGCCAGCAGTGAGGGGGCCCATGGCTACACCTTC
CDR3: CASSEGAHGYTF

J: TRBJ2-7
size: NA
D: NA
V: TRBV6-1
DNA: TGTGCCAGCAGTGAAACACGTTTCTCCTACGAGCAGTACTTC
CDR3: CASSETRFSYEQYF

J: TRBJ1-5
size: NA
D: TRBD1
V: TRBV27
DNA: TGTGCCAGCAGGCAACAGGGGGGCAATCAGCCCCAGCATTTT
CDR3: CASRQQGGNQPQHF

J: TRBJ2-5
size: few
D: NA
V: TRBV5-1
DNA: TGCGCCAGCCATGTGGGGGTGGCGGGAGAGACCCAGTACTTC
CDR3: CASHVGVAGETQYF

J: TRBJ2-7
size: NA
D: TRBD2
V: TRBV30
DNA: TGTGCCTGGAGTAGCGGGACTAGCGGGGGACCGTTTCGGTTCCAGTACTTC
CDR3: CAWSSGTSGGPFRFQYF

J: TRBJ2-7
size: NA
D: NA
V: TRBV7-9
DNA: TGTGCCAGCAGCTTATGGCGAGGGGATGAGCAGTACTTC
CDR3: CASSLWRGDEQYF

J: TRBJ1-2
size: NA
D: NA
V: TRBV3-1/TRBV3-2
DNA: TGTGCCAGCAGCCAAGGCAGGACAGAGTTTGGCTACACCTTC
CDR3: CASSQGRTEFGYTF

J: TRBJ1-2
size: once
D: NA
V: TRBV11-1
DNA: TGTGCCAGCAGCTTTCGGGGAGCCTATGGCTACACCTTC
CDR3: CASSFRGAYGYTF

J: TRBJ1-5
size: NA
D: NA
V: TRBV6-5
DNA: TGTGCCAGCAGTTACTCGTCCAGGGCAGGCCAGCCCCAGCATTTT
CDR3: CASSYSSRAGQPQHF

J: TRBJ2-5
size: NA
D: TRBD1
V: TRBV19
DNA: TGTGCCAGTAGCTCTCAGGGGGCGGGTGGAGAGACCCAGTACTTC
CDR3: CASSSQGAGGETQYF

J: TRBJ1-2
size: NA
D: NA
V: TRBV2
DNA: TGTGCCAGCGGGAGGGGCAGTCTTACCTATGGCTACACCTTC
CDR3: CASGRGSLTYGYTF

J: TRBJ2-4
size: NA
D: NA
V: TRBV19
DNA: TGTGCCAGTAGTACATTGGACAGTGGGGGAAACATTCAGTACTTC
CDR3: CASSTLDSGGNIQYF

J: TRBJ1-6
size: NA
D: NA
V: TRBV5-1
DNA: TGCGCCAGCAGCCCCCGGGGCGATAATTCACCCCTCCACTTT
CDR3: CASSPRGDNSPLHF

J: TRBJ2-7
size: NA
D: TRBD1
V: TRBV2
DNA: TGTGCCAGCAGATTGGACAGGGGGCTTTCCTACGAGCAGTACTTC
CDR3: CASRLDRGLSYEQYF

J: TRBJ2-2
size: NA
D: NA
V: TRBV28
DNA: TGTGCCAGCAGTTTCCCCAGGACGGGAAACCAGGGCACCGGGGAGCTGTTTTTT
CDR3: CASSFPRTGNQGTGELFF

J: TRBJ2-1
size: NA
D: NA
V: TRBV30
DNA: TGTGCCTGGAGTGTAGGAGCCTGGGCCAACAATGAGCAGTTCTTC
CDR3: CAWSVGAWANNEQFF

J: TRBJ2-5
size: NA
D: TRBD2
V: TRBV7-2
DNA: TGTGCCAGCAGCTTTCCCCTAGCGGGCCAAGAGACCCAGTACTTC
CDR3: CASSFPLAGQETQYF

J: TRBJ2-5
size: NA
D: NA
V: TRBV10-3
DNA: TGTGCCATCAGTGAGTCACAGGGCGGGGAGACCCAGTACTTC
CDR3: CAISESQGGETQYF

J: TRBJ2-1
size: NA
D: TRBD2
V: TRBV7-2
DNA: TGTGCCAGCAGCCTATACTTCGGACTAGCGGGAGTAAGCAATGAGCAGTTCTTC
CDR3: CASSLYFGLAGVSNEQFF

J: TRBJ1-2
size: NA
D: NA
V: TRBV5-4
DNA: TGTGCCAGCAGCTTGGGGCAGGGGATCAACTATGGCTACACCTTC
CDR3: CASSLGQGINYGYTF

J: TRBJ2-7
size: NA
D: NA
V: TRBV28
DNA: TGTGCCAGCAGCCCGCCAGGGACCTACGAGCAGTACTTC
CDR3: CASSPPGTYEQYF

J: TRBJ2-1
size: NA
D: NA
V: TRBV11-1
DNA: TGTGCCAGCAGCTTCGGCCCGGGGAGGAATGAGCAGTTCTTC
CDR3: CASSFGPGRNEQFF

J: TRBJ2-5
size: NA
D: NA
V: TRBV2
DNA: TGTGCCAGACAACGGCCATTGGCGGGGGCCCGGAAGGAGACCCAGTACTTC
CDR3: CARQRPLAGARKETQYF

J: TRBJ1-6
size: NA
D: NA
V: TRBV10-3
DNA: TGTGCCATCAGTGCCCCGGGGACACCCCTCCACTTT
CDR3: CAISAPGTPLHF

J: TRBJ1-1
size: NA
D: NA
V: TRBV3-1/TRBV3-2
DNA: TGTGCCAGCAGCCAAGCTTACTGGGGGACTGAAGCTTTCTTT
CDR3: CASSQAYWGTEAFF